The next 7 T cell receptor beta chains were all read from a single sample in a study of T cell responses to AZD1222 COVID-19 vaccine. Libraries were prepared by immunoSEQ multiplex PCR; TCRdb keeps only in-frame clonotypes and omits some of them. This table has roughly 200,000 clones, approximately 93% appearing once. The sample here was peripheral blood, taken 28 days after the second AZD1222 dose. The receptor set was obtained from an adult who received the AZD1222 COVID-19 vaccine.

A word on this clone: The junction departs from germline at one end; a sequencing error may be responsible. The gene calls are TRBV7-7 and TRBJ2-1; TRBD1 aligns across 12 bases. This CDR3 is 17 amino acids long. CDR1 is SSHAT and CDR2 is FNYEAQ in the germline V gene (reference sequence). CDR3: CASSLGTGGLSYNEQFF. The CDR3 bases are TGTGCTAGCAGCTTAGGGACAGGGGGCTTGTCCTACAATGAGCAGTTCTTC.

This clone is a singleton in its sample. V gene TRBV19 combines with J gene TRBJ2-1, with a tentative D call TRBD2 (5 bases). CDR3 size: 15 residues. The germline V and J ends were trimmed by 5 bases and 5 bases, with 16 bases remaining between them. Germline CDR1 reads LNHDA; CDR2 reads SQIVND (reference sequence). The CDR3 DNA is TGTGCCAGTAGTCCCCCCAGGCGAGGGAACAATGAGCAGTTCTTC. This codes for CASSPPRRGNNEQFF.

The chain combines TRBV12-3 or TRBV12-4 with TRBJ1-4; no clear D gene. V dropped 2 bases and J dropped 8 bases, with 3 bases sitting between them. This CDR3 is built from 11 residues. In DNA form, the CDR3 reads TGTGCCAGCAGTTTAAGGGAAAAACTGTTTTTT. This encodes CASSLREKLFF.

This clone has just one count. The chain has TRBV7-8 and TRBJ1-6; D not resolved. The CDR3 covers 14 residues. Trimming pared 5 bases from V and 7 bases from J, leaving 12 bases between. Germline V gene data show CDR1 as SGHVS and CDR2 as FQNEAQ. For the CDR3, the DNA is TGTGCCAGCAGCGATGAATCAAGGAATTCACCCCTCCACTTT. Protein: CASSDESRNSPLHF.

This chain connects TRBV9 to TRBJ1-3; a weak D match, TRBD1 (5 bases). Germline V CDR1 and CDR2: SGDLS, YYNGEE. CDR3 size: 15 residues. Deletions cut 3 bases from V and 2 bases from J, with 12 bases between. CDR3 sequence reads: CASSADGGAGNTIYF. As DNA, the CDR3 is TGTGCCAGCAGCGCCGATGGGGGTGCTGGAAACACCATATATTTT.

V gene TRBV7-2 combines with J gene TRBJ2-7, with 9 nucleotides matching TRBD1. CDR1 is SGHTA and CDR2 is FQGNSA in the germline V gene. With 5 bases clipped from V and 7 bases from J, the junction kept 9 bases outside the gene matches. CDR3 size: 14 residues. The CDR3 here is CASSPGQGRGEQYF. CDR3 DNA: TGTGCCAGCAGCCCAGGACAGGGGCGAGGGGAGCAGTACTTC. The full variable domain, in which reference TRBV7-2 and TRBJ2-7 provide the parts outside the CDR3, is GAGVSQSPSNKVTEKGKDVELRCDPISGHTALYWYRQSLGQGLEFLIYFQGNSAPDKSGLPSDRFSAERTGGSVSTLTIQRTQQEDSAVYLCASSPGQGRGEQYFGPGTRLTVT.

Only one count was recorded for this clone. The CDR3 here is CASRTGITTEAFF. CDR3 bases: TGCGCCAGCAGGACAGGGATTACGACTGAAGCTTTCTTT. V and J are TRBV5-1 and TRBJ1-1, with 7 positions matching TRBD1. The length of the CDR3 is 13 residues. V was pared by 5 bases and J by 5 bases, with 6 bases of the junction left unmatched. Germline CDR1 SGHRS, CDR2 YFSETQ.